In its sample, the clone carrying this TCR beta chain was seen many times. These data belong to a study of breast tumors, draining lymph nodes, adjacent tissues. In TCRdb, the multiplex PCR reads were re-called with MiXCR into one record per CDR3 protein. The sample has about 230,000 distinct CDR3 sequences, approximately 29% seen once. Breast cancer patients provided tissue from their axillary draining lymph nodes. V trimming: 5 bases; J trimming: 4 bases; junction bases outside the gene matches: 7. The CDR3 contains 14 residues. The germline V gene encodes CDR1 KGHDR and CDR2 SFDVKD. This receptor was obtained from a female donor with breast cancer. Some clones in this sample may be carry-over from other donors' samples. Sequencing used axillary lymph node tissue. This chain uses TRBV24-1 with TRBJ2-7; 7 nucleotides agree with TRBD2. CDR3 protein: CATSAPGGVYEQYF. Written as DNA, the CDR3 is TGTGCCACCAGTGCACCGGGAGGTGTATACGAGCAGTACTTC.